The source of this T cell receptor beta chain is a study of T cells in Graves' hyperthyroidism and ophthalmopathy. General observations from the study: In blood, most of the thyroid clonotypes expanded above 0.001 were also present. Ophthalmopathy and stable hyperthyroidism were separated by a 13 V-J model.

Lactation, pregnancy, other autoimmune disease or uncontrolled infection led to exclusion of patients. Diagnosis relied on clinical symptoms, serum thyroxine and TRAb, thyroid ultrasound and orbital computed tomography. This CDR3 has 18 amino acids. V was clipped by 6 bases and J by 0 bases; unmatched bases: 10. Looked up from germline, CDR1 is ENHRY and CDR2 is SYGVKD. This clonotype was counted many times. Its antigen is as yet unknown. The TCR beta CDR3 regions underwent amplification using RNA transcripts as the source. Initially, a first-round RT-PCR of the TCR CDR3 employed the HTBI primer set. TCRdb reanalysed the multiplex PCR reads using MiXCR and keeps one entry per CDR3 protein. The sample records around 620,000 distinct CDR3 sequences, about 43% being singletons.

The sequenced material came from peripheral blood or thyroid tissue (not recorded which). The TCR was taken from an adult woman with Graves' disease, either hyperthyroidism or ophthalmopathy (not recorded which). The chain combines TRBV10-3 with TRBJ1-3, with 11 nucleotides matching TRBD1. DNA of the CDR3: TGTGCCATCAGGGGCCCGGGACAGGGGGTCGACTCTGGAAACACCATATATTTT. Translated, it gives CAIRGPGQGVDSGNTIYF.